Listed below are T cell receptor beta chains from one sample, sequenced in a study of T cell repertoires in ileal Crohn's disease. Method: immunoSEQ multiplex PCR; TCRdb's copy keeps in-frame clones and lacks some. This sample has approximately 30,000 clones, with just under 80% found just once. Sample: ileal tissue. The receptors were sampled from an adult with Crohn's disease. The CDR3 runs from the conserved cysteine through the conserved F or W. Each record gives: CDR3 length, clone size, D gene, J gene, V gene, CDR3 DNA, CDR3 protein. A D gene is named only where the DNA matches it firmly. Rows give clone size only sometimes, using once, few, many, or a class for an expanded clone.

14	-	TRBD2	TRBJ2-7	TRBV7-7	TGTGCCAGCAGCCATGGGGAGGGCAACTACGAGCAGTACTTC	CASSHGEGNYEQYF
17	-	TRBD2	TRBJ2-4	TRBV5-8	TGTGCCAGCAGCCCGGCCGGCGGGACTAGCGGGGCAAGCATTCAGTACTTC	CASSPAGGTSGASIQYF
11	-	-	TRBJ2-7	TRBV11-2	TGTGCCAGCAGCTTTCATTACGAGCAGTACTTC	CASSFHYEQYF
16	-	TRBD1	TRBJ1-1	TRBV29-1	TGCAGCGTTACGGGGACAGGGGGCCCCGCGGGCACTGAAGCTTTCTTT	CSVTGTGGPAGTEAFF
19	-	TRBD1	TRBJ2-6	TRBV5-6	TGTGCCAGCAGTCGCATCGGGACAGGGGTCTACGGTGGGGCCAACGTCCTGACTTTC	CASSRIGTGVYGGANVLTF
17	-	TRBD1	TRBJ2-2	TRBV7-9	TGTGCCAGCAGCTCCTACGACAGGGAAATGAACACCGGGGAGCTGTTTTTT	CASSSYDREMNTGELFF
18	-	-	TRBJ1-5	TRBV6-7	TGTGCCAGCAGCTACATGCTACAGGGCGAACATAGCAATCAGCCCCAGCATTTT	CASSYMLQGEHSNQPQHF
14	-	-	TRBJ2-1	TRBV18	TGTGCCAGCTCACCATCAAGGGACAACAATGAGCAGTTCTTC	CASSPSRDNNEQFF
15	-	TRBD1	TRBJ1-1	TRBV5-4	TGTGCCAGCAGCTCCGGACAGGAGGGGAACACTGAAGCTTTCTTT	CASSSGQEGNTEAFF
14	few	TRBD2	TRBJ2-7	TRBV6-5	TGTGCCAGCAGTACCGGGAGGACCGTCTCCGAGCAGTACTTC	CASSTGRTVSEQYF
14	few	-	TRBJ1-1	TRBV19	TGTGCCAGTAGTATAACAGGGTTGAACACTGAAGCTTTCTTT	CASSITGLNTEAFF
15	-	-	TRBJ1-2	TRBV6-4	TGTGCCAGCAGACCTCTGCCAGGGCTTAACTATGGCTACACCTTC	CASRPLPGLNYGYTF
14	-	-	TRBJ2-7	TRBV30	TGTGCCTGGACCCCCAAGCGATCCTCCTACGAGCAGTACTTC	CAWTPKRSSYEQYF
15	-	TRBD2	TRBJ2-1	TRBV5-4	TGTGCCAGCAGCTTGGAGGGAAGCGGGGCCAATGAGCAGTTCTTC	CASSLEGSGANEQFF
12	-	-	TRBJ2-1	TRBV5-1	TGCGCCAGCAGCCCCCCCGACAATGAGCAGTTCTTC	CASSPPDNEQFF
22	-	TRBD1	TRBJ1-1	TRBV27	TGTGCCAGCAGTTGGGGGTGGCCGGGAGAGAAGGGACAGGGTTGGGGGAACACTGAAGCTTTCTTT	CASSWGWPGEKGQGWGNTEAFF
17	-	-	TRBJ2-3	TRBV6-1	TGTGCCAGCAGTGAAAGGGATGAGCGGGCCTACTGGGATACGCAGTATTTT	CASSERDERAYWDTQYF
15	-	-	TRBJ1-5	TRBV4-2	TGTGCCAGCAGCCAGGAGTGGGGAGGTTATCAGCCCCAGCATTTT	CASSQEWGGYQPQHF
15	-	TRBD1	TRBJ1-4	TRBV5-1	TGCGCCAGCAGCCCTTCCGGACAGGGGGTTGAAAAACTGTTTTTT	CASSPSGQGVEKLFF
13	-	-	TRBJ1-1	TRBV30	TGTGCCTGGCGAGAACCGGGGGACACTGAAGCTTTCTTT	CAWREPGDTEAFF
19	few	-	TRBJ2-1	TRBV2	TGTGCCAGCAGTGACCCCCTTCGGGCAGGGGCCCTGACCTACAATGAGCAGTTCTTC	CASSDPLRAGALTYNEQFF
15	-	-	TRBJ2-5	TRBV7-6	TGTGCCAGCAGTTGGGGTCCGGGGGTTTTGGAGACCCAGTACTTC	CASSWGPGVLETQYF
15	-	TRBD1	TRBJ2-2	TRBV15	TGTGCCACCAAGCAGAGCCCCCAGGGGGCCGGGGAGCTGTTTTTT	CATKQSPQGAGELFF
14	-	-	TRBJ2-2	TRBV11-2	TGTGCCAGCAGCTCCAACAGGGCCACCGGGGAGCTGTTTTTT	CASSSNRATGELFF
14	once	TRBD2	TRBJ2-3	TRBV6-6	TGTGCCAGCGGTACGGGGGGAAACACAGATACGCAGTATTTT	CASGTGGNTDTQYF
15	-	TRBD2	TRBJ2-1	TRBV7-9	TGTGCCAGCAGCCGGACTAGCGGCCTCTACAATGAGCAGTTCTTC	CASSRTSGLYNEQFF
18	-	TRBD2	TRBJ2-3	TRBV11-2	TGTGCCAGCAGCCTGACTAGCGGGGGGGCCTATATAACAGATACGCAGTATTTT	CASSLTSGGAYITDTQYF
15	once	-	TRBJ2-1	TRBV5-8	TGTGCCAGCAGTCTTGTACAGACGGGGTCTGATGAGCAGTTCTTC	CASSLVQTGSDEQFF
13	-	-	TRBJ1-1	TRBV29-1	TGCAGCGTTGCCCAGGGAGGGAACACTGAAGCTTTCTTT	CSVAQGGNTEAFF
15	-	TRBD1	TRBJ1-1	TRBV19	TGTGCCAGTAGTGACCTGACAGGGCCGAACACTGAAGCTTTCTTT	CASSDLTGPNTEAFF